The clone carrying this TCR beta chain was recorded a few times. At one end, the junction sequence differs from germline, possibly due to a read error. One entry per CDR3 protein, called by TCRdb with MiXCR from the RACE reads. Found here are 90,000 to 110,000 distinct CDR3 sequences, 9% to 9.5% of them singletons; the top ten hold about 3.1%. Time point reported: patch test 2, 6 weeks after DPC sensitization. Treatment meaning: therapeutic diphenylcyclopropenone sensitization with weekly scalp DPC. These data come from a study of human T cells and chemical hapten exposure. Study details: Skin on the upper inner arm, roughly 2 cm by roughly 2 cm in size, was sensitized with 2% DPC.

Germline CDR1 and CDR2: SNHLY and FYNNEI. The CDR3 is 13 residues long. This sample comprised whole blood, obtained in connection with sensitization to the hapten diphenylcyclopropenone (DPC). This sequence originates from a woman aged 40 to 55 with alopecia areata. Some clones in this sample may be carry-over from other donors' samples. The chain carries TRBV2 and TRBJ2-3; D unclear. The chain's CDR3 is CASREDPPDTQYF. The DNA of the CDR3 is TGTGCCAGCAGGGAAGACCCCCCAGATACGCAGTATTTT.